The rows below give T cell receptor beta chains drawn from one sample of a study of blood T cell repertoires in COVID-19. Using immunoSEQ multiplex PCR, the repertoire was profiled, and TCRdb retains in-frame clones only, with some absent. Of approximately 400,000 clones listed, around nine tenths are singletons. The specimen was PBMCs or T cells enriched from blood (not recorded which). These receptors originate from a woman between 18 and 30 years old who had recovered from COVID-19. CDR3s include the opening cysteine and the closing phenylalanine or tryptophan. Each record gives: J gene, V gene, clone size, D gene, CDR3 DNA, CDR3 protein. D genes are given only for firm matches. Only part of the rows carry a size: once, few, many, or a class if the clone is expanded.

>TRBJ1-1|TRBV19|.|TRBD1
TGTGCCAGTAGTATGGTACAGGGGGGCACTGAAGCTTTCTTT
CASSMVQGGTEAFF
>TRBJ2-1|TRBV19|.|TRBD1
TGTGCCAGTAGAGATCATGACAGGGACTCCTACAATGAGCAGTTCTTC
CASRDHDRDSYNEQFF
>TRBJ1-3|TRBV5-1|.|TRBD1
TGCGCCAGCAGCTTGGCCGACAGGGCTGGAAACACCATATATTTT
CASSLADRAGNTIYF
>TRBJ1-1|TRBV6-5|.|TRBD1
TGTGCCAGCAGTTCCGGACAGGTGAACACTGAAGCTTTCTTT
CASSSGQVNTEAFF
>TRBJ2-3|TRBV7-3|.|TRBD2
TGTGCCAGCAGCCCAGGGCTAGCGGGGGGAGCAGATACGCAGTATTTT
CASSPGLAGGADTQYF
>TRBJ1-5|TRBV30|.|.
TGTGCCTTGACTGATGGCAATCAGCCCCAGCATTTT
CALTDGNQPQHF
>TRBJ1-6|TRBV28|.|TRBD1
TGTGCCAGCAGTTTATCCGGGACAGATAATTCACCCCTCCACTTT
CASSLSGTDNSPLHF
>TRBJ2-7|TRBV4-1|.|.
TGCGCCAGCGGGAGCGACGAGCAGTACTTC
CASGSDEQYF
>TRBJ2-1|TRBV4-1|.|TRBD2
TGCGCCAGCAGCCAACCTACGGGGACTAGCGGGGAAGAGCAGTTCTTC
CASSQPTGTSGEEQFF
>TRBJ1-2|TRBV25-1|few|TRBD1
TGTGCCAGCAGCGCTCTTCCTGACAGGGGAGATGGCTACACCTTC
CASSALPDRGDGYTF
>TRBJ1-1|TRBV12-5|.|TRBD1
TGTGCTAGTGGTTTGGTTCCGAAGGGACAGGGGGATAATATTGAAGCTTTCTTT
CASGLVPKGQGDNIEAFF
>TRBJ2-7|TRBV19|.|.
TGTGCCAGTAGTTGGGGACAATCCTACGAGCAGTACTTC
CASSWGQSYEQYF
>TRBJ2-7|TRBV7-2|.|TRBD2
TGTGCCAGCAGCCTCAGCGGGGTGACACACTACGAGCAGTACTTC
CASSLSGVTHYEQYF
>TRBJ1-2|TRBV6-5|.|TRBD1
TGTGCCAGCAGTCGCGGACAGGGAGGGTACTATGGCTACACCTTC
CASSRGQGGYYGYTF